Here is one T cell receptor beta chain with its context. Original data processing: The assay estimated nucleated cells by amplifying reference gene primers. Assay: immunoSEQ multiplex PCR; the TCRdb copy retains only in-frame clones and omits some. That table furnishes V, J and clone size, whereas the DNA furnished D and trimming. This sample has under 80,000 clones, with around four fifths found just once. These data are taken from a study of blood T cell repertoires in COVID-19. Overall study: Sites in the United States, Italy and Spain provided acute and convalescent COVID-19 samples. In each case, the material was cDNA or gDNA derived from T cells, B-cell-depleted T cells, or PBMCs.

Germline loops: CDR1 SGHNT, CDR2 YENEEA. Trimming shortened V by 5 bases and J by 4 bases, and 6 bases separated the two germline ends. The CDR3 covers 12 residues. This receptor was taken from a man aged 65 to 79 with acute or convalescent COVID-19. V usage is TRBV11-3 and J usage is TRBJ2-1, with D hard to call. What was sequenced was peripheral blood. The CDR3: CASSPGYNEQFF. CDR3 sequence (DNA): TGTGCCAGCAGCCCCGGGTACAATGAGCAGTTCTTC.